This T cell receptor (beta chain) was captured in a study of OX40 agonist ivuxolimab in advanced cancers. This CDR3 has 14 amino acids. Germline CDR1 and CDR2: SNHLY and FYNNEI. Deletions cut 2 bases from V and 6 bases from J, with 13 bases between. Libraries were prepared by immunoSEQ multiplex PCR; TCRdb keeps only in-frame clonotypes and omits some of them. The repertoire holds tens of thousands of clones, with 70% to 90% as singletons. The sequencing used CD4+ or CD8+ T cells sorted from blood, collected in a trial of the OX40 agonist ivuxolimab. This sequence joins TRBV2 and TRBJ1-2, with D possibly being TRBD1 (5 bases). This receptor was identified in an adult with an advanced solid tumor such as melanoma, head and neck, liver or kidney cancer. This CDR3 reads CASSERRAGNGYTF. The CDR3 DNA is TGTGCCAGCAGTGAACGTCGGGCAGGGAATGGCTACACCTTC.